The following is a TCR beta chain sequence with its context. Antigen specificity is unknown. It was with 60 Vbeta and 13 Jbeta primers that the PCR ran. The assay was immunoSEQ multiplex PCR, and TCRdb's table has in-frame clones only and misses some. The repertoire holds about 140,000 clones, with 75% as singletons. Donors were ostensibly healthy at sampling, although undocumented immune exposures were probable. V gave up 1 base and J gave up 7 bases; unmatched junction bases: 7. CDR1 and CDR2 from the germline V gene are MNHEY and SMNVEV (reference sequence). CDR3 size: 16 residues. This record comes from a study of cytomegalovirus exposure and HLA in healthy donors. Study-level points and caveats: Some V segments (TRBV6-2 and TRBV6-3 among them) were excluded as indistinguishable. TCR beta sequences reportedly predicted most subjects' HLA-A and HLA-B alleles accurately.

Sequencing used PBMCs. This receptor was identified in a man aged 30 to 39 in good health and CMV-seronegative. The rearrangement joins TRBV27 to TRBJ1-6, with 7 bases fitting TRBD1. For the CDR3, the DNA is TGTGCCAGCAGTTTATACTCCCAGGGGGAGAATTCACCCCTCCACTTT. Protein: CASSLYSQGENSPLHF.